Shown below are 29 T cell receptor beta chains from a single sample sequenced in a study of blood T cells in healthy people across ages. A second about 6 to 12 cycle PCR used barcoded and J-beta primers. MiXCR was run by TCRdb on the 5' RACE reads, yielding one entry per CDR3 protein. The sample records 1.8 million or so distinct CDR3 sequences, roughly two fifths being singletons. Sequencing used blood. The receptor source for this set is a human donor in good health.

As concerns this clonotype: No DNA is shown, since the ends of the CDR3 on it are uncertain; the CDR3 is the one TCRdb lists. The V and J genes are TRBV5-4 and TRBJ2-1; no DNA check was done on the table's D call, TRBD1. From its first to its last residue, the CDR3 has 13 amino acids. CDR1 SGHNT and CDR2 YYREEE come from the germline V gene (reference sequence). The CDR3 spells CASSSGQRDEQFF.

This clonotype was seen a handful of times. The chain is built from TRBV28 and TRBJ2-7, with TRBD2 matching over 10 bases. V shed 0 bases, J shed 2 bases, and the junction held 4 bases outside the gene matches. This CDR3 comprises 16 residues. Germline loops: CDR1 MDHEN, CDR2 SYDVKM. CDR3 nucleotide sequence: TGTGCCAGCAGTTTATGGGCTAGCGGGAGACCCTACGAGCAGTACTTC. The encoded protein is CASSLWASGRPYEQYF.

The V gene is TRBV9, the J gene TRBJ1-6; possible D gene TRBD1, 5 bases. Germline lookup yields CDR1 SGDLS and CDR2 YYNGEE. V shed 3 bases and J shed 8 bases, with 12 bases lying between them. The CDR3 is made up of 14 amino acids. CDR3 in amino acids: CASSAPLGDSPLHF. The CDR3 nucleotides read TGTGCCAGCAGCGCTCCCTTGGGGGATTCACCCCTCCACTTT.

The chain combines TRBV21-1 with TRBJ2-1; TRBD1, the table's D call, was not compared with the DNA. TRBV21-1 is a listed pseudogene. CDR3 length equals 17 residues. CDR3 DNA: TGTGCCAGCAGCAAAGAGGGTTGGGAAGGGATTTACAATGAGCAGTTCTTC. Translating it yields CASSKEGWEGIYNEQFF.

The rearrangement uses TRBV3-1 and TRBJ2-5; D not resolved. Germline-derived CDR1 and CDR2 are LGHDT and YNNKEL (reference sequence). V lost 1 base to trimming and J lost 2 bases, with 8 bases between them. The CDR3 has 14 amino acids. CDR3 region: CASSQVRPQETQYF. The CDR3 coding sequence is TGTGCCAGCAGCCAAGTCAGGCCGCAAGAGACCCAGTACTTC.

V gene TRBV29-1 combines with J gene TRBJ2-1; a weak D match, TRBD1 (5 bases). The CDR3 sequence is 12 residues long. Trimming pared 3 bases from V and 6 bases from J, leaving 9 bases between. Germline CDR1 reads SQVTM; CDR2 reads ANQGSEA. CDR3 amino acids: CSVDKQGNEQFF. For the CDR3, the DNA is TGCAGCGTTGATAAGCAGGGCAATGAGCAGTTCTTC.

With respect to this clonotype: An end of the junction differs from the germline gene, which may be a read error. The chain links TRBV12-3 or TRBV12-4 to TRBJ2-4; the D gene is possibly TRBD1 (5 bases). The length of the CDR3 is 15 residues. The CDR3 reads CAGSVRAGAKNIQYF. The CDR3 bases are TGTGCCGGCAGTGTCAGGGCAGGGGCCAAAAACATTCAGTACTTC.

To note about this clonotype: A read error is likely, as this CDR3 ends without the conserved phenylalanine or tryptophan. V gene TRBV2 combines with J gene TRBJ1-6, with TRBD1 matching 8 bases. The V gene end was trimmed by 6 bases and the J gene end by 10 bases; junction bases not matched to a gene: 8. Germline V gene data show CDR1 as SNHLY and CDR2 as FYNNEI. The CDR3 is made up of 14 amino acids. The CDR3 reads CASSIGQGNSPLHC. The DNA for the CDR3 is TGTGCCAGCAGCATCGGACAGGGAAACTCACCCCTCCACTGT.

This clonotype was seen more than once but under ten times. The chain recombines TRBV10-3 with TRBJ2-3, with a weak D call TRBD1 (6 bases). The CDR3 contains 14 residues. Germline V gives CDR1 ENHRY, CDR2 SYGVKD. Trimming shortened V by 3 bases and J by 7 bases, and 14 bases separated the two germline ends. CDR3 in DNA: TGTGCCATCAGTGAAAGCAGGGGTCGGAATACGCAGTATTTT. Its translation: CAISESRGRNTQYF.

This clonotype has just a few counts. The junction differs from germline at one of its ends, possibly a read error. The chain employs TRBV9 and TRBJ2-2; 8 bases fit TRBD2. CDR3 length: 18 residues. In germline, CDR1 is SGDLS, CDR2 YYNGEE. The CDR3 sequence is CASSLSGGGPGSSGERFF. The CDR3 region has the DNA TGTGCCAGCAGCCTCTCGGGGGGGGGCCCTGGCAGTTCCGGGGAGCGGTTTTTT.

The chain carries TRBV12-3 or TRBV12-4 and TRBJ1-2; a weak D match, TRBD1 (5 bases). The CDR3 consists of 14 residues. V lost 6 bases and J 1 base, leaving 12 bases between the germline ends. The CDR3 loop is CASSYAGDNYGYTF. CDR3 nucleotides: TGTGCCAGCAGCTACGCGGGGGATAACTATGGCTACACCTTC.

V and J are TRBV9 and TRBJ2-3; D is perhaps TRBD2 (5 bases). Per germline, CDR1 SGDLS and CDR2 YYNGEE. The length of the CDR3 is 13 residues. With 0 bases removed from V and 4 bases from J, the gap between germline ends came to 6 bases. CDR3 protein: CASSVEAADTQYF. The CDR3 DNA follows: TGTGCCAGCAGCGTAGAAGCGGCAGATACGCAGTATTTT.

In this sample, this clonotype turned up a few times. This chain uses TRBV29-1 with TRBJ2-7; the match to TRBD1 covers 8 bases. Germline-derived CDR1 and CDR2 are SQVTM and ANQGSEA. With V trimmed by 1 base and J by 2 bases, 7 bases remained unmatched. This CDR3 is built from 15 residues. The chain's CDR3 is CSVEVSQGAPYEQYF. CDR3 nucleotides: TGCAGCGTTGAAGTCAGCCAGGGGGCCCCCTACGAGCAGTACTTC.

This clonotype was seen only a few times. V gene TRBV6-5 combines with J gene TRBJ2-4; D could derive from TRBD1 or TRBD2 (6 bases each). This CDR3 spans 11 amino acids. Germline V gene data show CDR1 as MNHEY and CDR2 as SVGAGI. Trimming left V 5 bases short and J 15 bases short, with 14 bases between. The CDR3, as DNA: TGTGCCAGCAGTCGGAGGGGGGATACGTACTTC. Protein product: CASSRRGDTYF.

The chain employs TRBV20-1 and TRBJ1-1; no clear D gene. This CDR3 is 13 amino acids long. Looked up from germline, CDR1 is DFQATT and CDR2 is SNEGSKA (reference sequence). V lost 1 base to trimming and J lost 3 bases, with 9 bases between them. The CDR3 loop reads CSARVGLDTEAFF. The CDR3 DNA is TGCAGTGCTAGAGTGGGTTTGGACACTGAAGCTTTCTTT.

Of note for this clonotype: One end of the junction fails to match germline, which may point to a read error. This chain connects TRBV13 to TRBJ2-2; D might be TRBD1 (6 bases). Germline CDR1 is PRHDT and CDR2 is FYEKMQ (reference sequence). The CDR3 contains 15 residues. This chain's CDR3 is CTSNRESPQGGELFF. Here the CDR3 DNA reads TGTACCAGTAACAGGGAAAGCCCCCAGGGCGGGGAGCTGTTTTTT.

This clonotype turned up a few times. This chain uses TRBV4-3 with TRBJ1-6; no clear D. V gave up 1 base and J gave up 11 bases, with 15 bases separating them. The CDR3 totals 15 residues. Looked up from germline, CDR1 is LGHNA and CDR2 is YSLEER. CDR3 coding DNA: TGCGCCAGCAGCCAAGTGGAAGGTGTTAGGGCACCCCTCCACTTT. Its translation: CASSQVEGVRAPLHF.

The chain uses TRBV4-1 and TRBJ2-1; 7 nucleotides agree with TRBD1. V was clipped by 2 bases and J by 7 bases; unmatched bases: 8. The germline V gene encodes CDR1 MGHRA and CDR2 YSYEKL. The CDR3 covers 15 residues. CDR3 coding DNA: TGCGCCAGCAGCCAAACAAGACAGGGTGGGAATGAGCAGTTCTTC. Residues: CASSQTRQGGNEQFF.

In its sample, this clonotype was seen a few times. The V gene is TRBV20-1, the J gene TRBJ2-1, with a weak D call TRBD2 (5 bases). CDR1 is DFQATT, CDR2 SNEGSKA, per germline (reference sequence). Trimming cost V 2 bases and J 9 bases, with 23 bases left between them. This CDR3 region has 16 residues. The CDR3 region has the DNA TGCAGTGCTAGATCTACTAGGTCTGGGGAATTATTTGAGCAGTTCTTC. This translates into CSARSTRSGELFEQFF.

The chain has TRBV7-2 and TRBJ2-7; TRBD2 might be the D (5 bases). The CDR3 sequence is 13 residues long. Germline V gene lookup returns CDR1 SGHTA and CDR2 FQGNSA. V gave up 5 bases and J gave up 7 bases, with 15 bases separating them. The CDR3 region is CASSIVHTGEQYF. DNA for the CDR3: TGTGCCAGCAGCATCGTACACACGGGGGAGCAGTACTTC.

The V and J genes are TRBV14 and TRBJ2-6, with 9 bases lining up with TRBD1. Looked up from germline, CDR1 is SGHDN and CDR2 is FVKESK. Trimming took 4 bases from V and 4 from J; bases not matched to a gene: 11. The length of the CDR3 is 18 residues. CDR3 protein: CASSRGQGISGGANVLTF. The CDR3 DNA sequence: TGTGCCAGCAGCCGGGGACAGGGAATCAGTGGCGGGGCCAACGTCCTGACTTTC.

The rearrangement joins TRBV4-3 to TRBJ2-7, with 11 bases matching TRBD2. Trimming removed 3 bases from V and 3 bases from J; junction bases left unmatched: 4. Germline CDR1 LGHNA, CDR2 YSLEER. The CDR3 covers 15 residues. CDR3 in DNA: TGCGCCAGCAGCCATGGGACTAGCGGCAACTACGAGCAGTACTTC. This gives the protein CASSHGTSGNYEQYF.

The chain recombines TRBV5-1 with TRBJ1-1; TRBD1 aligns across 7 bases. V was pared by 4 bases and J by 7 bases, with 7 bases of the junction left unmatched. CDR3 length equals 13 residues. The germline V gene has CDR1 SGHRS and CDR2 YFSETQ. CDR3 DNA sequence: TGCGCCAGCAGCCCGGGACAGCCCGTTGAAGCTTTCTTT. This encodes CASSPGQPVEAFF.

This clonotype was found a few times. The rearrangement joins TRBV18 to TRBJ1-1; D is possibly TRBD1 (5 bases). With 3 bases removed from V and 4 bases from J, the gap between germline ends came to 12 bases. The CDR3 is 14 residues long. CDR1 is KGHSH, CDR2 LQKENI, per germline. Here the CDR3 reads CASSPIIRGTEAFF. The CDR3 nucleotides are TGTGCCAGCTCACCTATTATAAGGGGCACTGAAGCTTTCTTT.

For this clonotype: The junction does not match germline at one end; this may be a read error. This chain joins TRBV24-1 and TRBJ2-6; maybe TRBD1 (5 bases). This CDR3 region has 14 residues. The germline V gene has CDR1 KGHDR and CDR2 SFDVKD. The chain's CDR3 is CATQSRSGANALTF. CDR3 in DNA: TGTGCCACTCAGAGCCGCTCTGGGGCCAACGCCCTGACTTTC.

This clonotype has just a few counts. The chain carries TRBV2 and TRBJ2-5; unclear D gene. This CDR3 has 12 residues. Trimming removed 6 bases at V and 5 bases at J, with 10 bases between. Per germline, CDR1 SNHLY and CDR2 FYNNEI. The CDR3 protein is CASRAFLETQYF. In DNA, the CDR3 is TGTGCCAGCAGGGCGTTTTTGGAGACCCAGTACTTC.

This chain connects TRBV4-3 to TRBJ2-7, with D possibly being TRBD2 (6 bases). The CDR3 is 13 residues long. CDR1 and CDR2 (germline): LGHNA, YSLEER. The germline V and J ends were trimmed by 1 base and 5 bases, with 9 bases remaining between them. Written as DNA, the CDR3 is TGCGCCAGCAGCCAAGCCGGGGAGGACGAGCAGTACTTC. Amino acid sequence: CASSQAGEDEQYF.

The sample holds a few counts of this clonotype. One junction end disagrees with the germline gene, perhaps due to a read error. The chain couples TRBV7-8 to TRBJ2-5, with TRBD2 matching 11 bases. The germline V gene has CDR1 SGHVS and CDR2 FQNEAQ. CDR3 length: 15 residues. Here the CDR3 DNA reads TGTGCCAGCAGCGTAGCGGGGGGGGTCAGAGAGACCCAGTACTTC. It specifies CASSVAGGVRETQYF.

The chain employs TRBV5-6 and TRBJ2-5, with D unclear. The end of the DNA fits TRBJ2-7 better, so the J call may be wrong. Germline V lookup: CDR1 SGHDT, CDR2 YYEEEE. This CDR3 comprises 13 residues. The CDR3 DNA is TGTGCCAGCAGCATGGGCCTTAAGGGCGAGCAGTACTTC. Translated: CASSMGLKGEQYF.